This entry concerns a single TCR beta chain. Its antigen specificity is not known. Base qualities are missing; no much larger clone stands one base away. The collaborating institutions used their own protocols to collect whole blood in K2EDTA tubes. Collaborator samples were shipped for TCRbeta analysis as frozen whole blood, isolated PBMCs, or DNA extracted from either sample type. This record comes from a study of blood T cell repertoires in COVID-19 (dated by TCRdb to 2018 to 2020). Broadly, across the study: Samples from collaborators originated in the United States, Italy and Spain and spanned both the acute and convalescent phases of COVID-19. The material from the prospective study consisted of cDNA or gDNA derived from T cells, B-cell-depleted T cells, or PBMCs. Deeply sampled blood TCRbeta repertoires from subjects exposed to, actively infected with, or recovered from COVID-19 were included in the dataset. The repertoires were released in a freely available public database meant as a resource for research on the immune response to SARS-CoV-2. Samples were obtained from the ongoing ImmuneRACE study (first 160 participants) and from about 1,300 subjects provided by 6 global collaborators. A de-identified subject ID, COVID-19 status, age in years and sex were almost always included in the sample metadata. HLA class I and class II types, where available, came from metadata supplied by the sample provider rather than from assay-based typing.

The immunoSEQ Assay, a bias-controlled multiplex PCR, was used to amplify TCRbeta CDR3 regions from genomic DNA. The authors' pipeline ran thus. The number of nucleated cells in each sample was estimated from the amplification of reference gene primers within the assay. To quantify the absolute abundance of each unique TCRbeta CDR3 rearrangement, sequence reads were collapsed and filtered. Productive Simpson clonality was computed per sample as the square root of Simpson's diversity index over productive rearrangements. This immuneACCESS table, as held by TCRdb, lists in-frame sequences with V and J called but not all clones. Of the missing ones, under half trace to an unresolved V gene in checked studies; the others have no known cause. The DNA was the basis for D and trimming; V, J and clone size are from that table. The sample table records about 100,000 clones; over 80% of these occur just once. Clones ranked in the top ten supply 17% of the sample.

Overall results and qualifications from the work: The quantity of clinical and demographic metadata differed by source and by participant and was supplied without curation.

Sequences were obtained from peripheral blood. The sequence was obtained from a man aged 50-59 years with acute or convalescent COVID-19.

The CDR3 protein is CASSESRGSPYGYTF. The DNA is TGTGCCAGCAGTGAATCAAGGGGTTCTCCCTATGGCTACACCTTC. The V and J genes are TRBV6-1 and TRBJ1-2; TRBD1 is perhaps the D gene, given 5 matching bases. The germline V gene gives CDR1 as MNHNS and CDR2 as SASEGT. V sheds 2 bases and J sheds 4 bases, leaving 14 bases between their ends. The CDR3 goes from the cysteine to the phenylalanine over 15 residues. Only CDR3 DNA is held: 45 bases, read in frame from base 1.